These 24 T cell receptor beta chains share one sample of origin, sequenced in a study of blood T cell repertoires in COVID-19. The method was immunoSEQ multiplex PCR; TCRdb's version includes in-frame clones alone and lacks a portion of them. Of about 370,000 clones in the sample, about 89% were seen once. The sample comprised peripheral blood. The receptors stem from a woman aged 25 to 39 with COVID-19, enrolled during active disease.

The J gene is TRBJ2-7, the V gene TRBV27; 9 positions agree with TRBD1. The CDR3 consists of 13 residues. The germline V gene encodes CDR1 MNHEY and CDR2 SMNVEV (reference sequence). V shed 5 bases and J 3 bases; nucleotides not matched to a gene: 2. Here the CDR3 reads CASSAGQGYEQYF. The CDR3 DNA reads as TGTGCCAGCAGTGCGGGACAGGGCTACGAGCAGTACTTC.

V and J are TRBV12-3 or TRBV12-4 and TRBJ1-1; no definite D call. The CDR3 runs 12 residues. V lost 2 bases and J lost 2, with 3 bases in between. For the CDR3, the DNA is TGTGCCAGCAGTTTAAGCAACACTGAAGCTTTCTTT. Amino acids: CASSLSNTEAFF.

About this clone: Other DNA sequences in the same sample also yield this CDR3. CDR3 nucleotides: TGTGCCAGCAGCTCAACAGGGGGCGGCGGCTACACCTTC. This encodes CASSSTGGGGYTF. The chain links TRBV7-2 to TRBJ1-2, with 9 nucleotides matching TRBD1. The germline V gene has CDR1 SGHTA and CDR2 FQGNSA. The CDR3 runs to 13 residues. V lost 4 bases to trimming and J lost 8 bases; unmatched junction nucleotides: 5.

The CDR3: CASSWTGVNTEAFF. CDR3 in DNA: TGCGCCAGCAGCTGGACAGGGGTGAACACTGAAGCTTTCTTT. J is TRBJ1-1 and V is TRBV5-1, with 9 bases that match TRBD1. This CDR3 contains 14 residues. The germline V gene encodes CDR1 SGHRS and CDR2 YFSETQ. With V trimmed by 3 bases and J by 0 bases, 0 bases remained unmatched. The entire variable domain, with the rest obtained from reference TRBV5-1 and TRBJ1-1, is as follows: KAGVTQTPRYLIKTRGQQVTLSCSPISGHRSVSWYQQTPGQGLQFLFEYFSETQRNKGNFPGRFSGRQFSNSRSEMNVSTLELGDSALYLCASSWTGVNTEAFFGQGTRLTVV.

This clone was seen only a few times. The chain joins TRBV20-1 to TRBJ2-5; no definite D call. This CDR3 contains 9 residues. Germline CDR1 is DFQATT and CDR2 is SNEGSKA (reference sequence). The CDR3 sequence is CSLGETQYF. The CDR3 nucleotides are TGCAGCCTAGGAGAGACCCAGTACTTC.

The rearrangement links TRBV27 to TRBJ2-7, with 9 bases lining up with TRBD2. The length of the CDR3 is 15 residues. Per germline, CDR1 MNHEY and CDR2 SMNVEV (reference sequence). Germline trimming cut 8 bases from V and 5 bases from J; bases unmatched to any gene: 13. The CDR3 DNA reads as TGTGCCAGCGCACCAAAGGCTAGCGGGAAGGACGAGCAGTACGTC. As protein: CASAPKASGKDEQYV.

This sequence joins TRBV28 and TRBJ1-3, with a possible D match to TRBD1 (5 bases). Germline assignment: CDR1 MDHEN and CDR2 SYDVKM. V was cut by 10 bases and J by 4 bases, with 17 bases left in between. CDR3 size: 14 residues. Here the CDR3 reads CATLEPGSGNTIYF. The DNA of the CDR3 is TGTGCCACCCTAGAGCCAGGGTCAGGAAACACCATATATTTT.

This chain links TRBV12-3 or TRBV12-4 with TRBJ1-1, with D maybe TRBD1 (6 bases). The CDR3 length is 12 residues. With 6 bases removed from V and 4 bases from J, the gap between germline ends came to 9 bases. The CDR3 nucleotides are TGTGCCAGCAGGCAGGGGCCCACTGAAGCTTTCTTT. It is translated as CASRQGPTEAFF.

This chain links TRBV10-1 with TRBJ2-1, with a weak D call TRBD2 (7 bases). Trimming pared 2 bases from V and 2 bases from J, leaving 13 bases between. The CDR3 runs to 16 residues. Germline CDR1 is WNHNN and CDR2 is SYGVQD (reference sequence). Here the CDR3 DNA reads TGCGCCAGCAGTGAGGCTCCGGGGGGCACCTACAATGAGCAGTTCTTC. This encodes CASSEAPGGTYNEQFF.

The J gene is TRBJ2-4, the V gene TRBV25-1, with a possible D match to TRBD1 (5 bases). The germline V gene has CDR1 MGHDK and CDR2 SYGVNS. Trimming took off 7 bases at V and 15 bases at J, with 13 bases between the two ends. This CDR3 is 10 amino acids long. The CDR3 loop is CASMHRRGYF. Written as DNA, the CDR3 is TGTGCCAGCATGCACAGGCGAGGGTACTTC.

Of note for this clone: Other DNA sequences in this sample translate to the same CDR3. This chain uses TRBV7-9 with TRBJ1-2; D remains ambiguous. CDR3 length: 13 residues. Trimming stripped 2 bases from V and 0 bases from J, with 4 bases between. The germline CDR1 and CDR2 sequences are SEHNR and FQNEAQ (reference sequence). The CDR3 is CASSLTANYGYTF. CDR3 coding DNA: TGTGCCAGCAGCTTAACGGCTAACTATGGCTACACCTTC.

The chain uses TRBV3-1 (or the pseudogene TRBV3-2) and TRBJ2-2; 12 bases are shared with TRBD2. V lost 0 bases, J lost 3 bases, and 20 bases stayed unmatched. The CDR3 length is 23 residues. Germline assignment: CDR1 LGHDT and CDR2 YNNKEL (reference sequence). CDR3 loop: CASSQDLKAGRLAGGPYTGELFF. The CDR3 DNA sequence: TGTGCCAGCAGCCAAGATCTTAAAGCAGGTCGGCTAGCGGGAGGGCCTTACACCGGGGAGCTGTTTTTT.

CDR3 sequence reads: CASNRDGYTF. CDR3 coding DNA: TGCGCCAGCAATCGTGATGGCTACACCTTC. V gene TRBV23-1 combines with J gene TRBJ1-2; D unresolved. TRBV23-1 is known as an ORF, though its function is uncertain. The CDR3 extends over 10 amino acids. The ends were cut back, 7 bases at V and 6 bases at J, with 6 bases in the middle.

This chain joins TRBV5-1 and TRBJ2-5; 7 bases fit TRBD2. The V and J ends lost 0 bases and 3 bases, in that order; junction bases with no gene match: 5. The CDR3 totals 15 residues. Germline assignment: CDR1 SGHRS and CDR2 YFSETQ. DNA of the CDR3: TGCGCCAGCAGCTTGGTTGTCGGGAGGAAAGAGACCCAGTACTTC. Protein: CASSLVVGRKETQYF.

The chain joins TRBV7-2 to TRBJ2-2; D remains unclear. Between the trimmed V and J ends, which lost 5 bases and 6 bases, there was a span of 10 bases. Germline V gene data show CDR1 as SGHTA and CDR2 as FQGNSA. The CDR3 runs 13 residues. The CDR3 here is CASSRVPPGELFF. CDR3 DNA sequence: TGTGCCAGCAGCCGGGTGCCCCCCGGGGAGCTGTTTTTT.

The chain joins TRBV25-1 to TRBJ1-3, with D possibly TRBD1 on 5 matching bases. The CDR3 extends over 15 amino acids. CDR1 MGHDK and CDR2 SYGVNS come from the germline V gene. The V end lost 5 bases, the J end lost 0 bases, and 11 bases lay between the germline ends. The CDR3 spells CASSLTVPSGNTIYF. CDR3 DNA sequence: TGTGCCAGCAGTCTGACAGTACCCTCTGGAAACACCATATATTTT. The whole variable domain, remainder taken from reference TRBV25-1 and TRBJ1-3, is EADIYQTPRYLVIGTGKKITLECSQTMGHDKMYWYQQDPGMELHLIHYSYGVNSTEKGDLSSESTVSRIRTEHFPLTLESARPSHTSQYLCASSLTVPSGNTIYFGEGSWLTVV.

The chain combines TRBV7-9 with TRBJ1-6; D might be TRBD1 (5 bases). Germline V gene sequence: CDR1 SEHNR, CDR2 FQNEAQ (reference sequence). The V end was cut by 5 bases, the J end by 14 bases, with 13 bases between. This CDR3 is built from 12 residues. CDR3 sequence: CASSLHGAALHF. The CDR3, as DNA: TGTGCCAGCAGCCTGCATGGGGCAGCCCTCCACTTT.

This chain links TRBV15 with TRBJ2-3; TRBD1 aligns across 7 bases. This CDR3 has 16 amino acids. V was clipped by 3 bases and J by 6 bases; unmatched bases: 12. Germline V lookup: CDR1 LNHNV, CDR2 YYDKDF (reference sequence). The CDR3 loop is CATSRATTGTPDTQYF. The CDR3 DNA follows: TGTGCCACCAGCAGGGCCACGACAGGGACCCCCGATACGCAGTATTTT.

This clone was counted once. The chain couples TRBV24-1 to TRBJ2-1; TRBD2 might be the D (5 bases). The CDR3 is made up of 13 amino acids. The V end was cut by 0 bases, the J end by 10 bases, with 9 bases between. Germline V gives CDR1 KGHDR, CDR2 SFDVKD. The CDR3 DNA reads TGTGCCACCAGTGATTTGCGAACTAGGGAGCAGTTCTTC. Translated, it gives CATSDLRTREQFF.

For the CDR3, the DNA is TGTGCCAGCAGCCCCGTCGGGGGAGAGCAGTTCTTC. This gives the protein CASSPVGGEQFF. This chain links TRBV7-2 with TRBJ2-1; the D gene is possibly TRBD2 (6 bases). CDR1 and CDR2 from the germline V gene are SGHTA and FQGNSA. V was shortened by 5 bases and J by 10 bases, with 12 bases between the two germline ends. The CDR3 contains 12 residues.

The gene calls are TRBV21-1 and TRBJ2-1; the D call in the table, TRBD2, was not verified against the DNA. TRBV21-1 is termed a pseudogene. The CDR3 has 15 amino acids. The CDR3 reads CASTIWGLAGNEQFF. The CDR3, as DNA: TGTGCCAGCACCATCTGGGGGCTAGCGGGGAATGAGCAGTTCTTC.

Worth noting for this clone: The junction departs from the called germline gene at one end, perhaps through a read error. V is TRBV13 and J is TRBJ2-3; 13 nucleotides agree with TRBD2. The CDR3 sequence is 16 residues long. Germline V gene lookup returns CDR1 PRHDT and CDR2 FYEKMQ (reference sequence). The CDR3 sequence is CASSIGTSGGTDTQYF. The CDR3 DNA sequence: TGTGCCAGCAGCATAGGGACTAGCGGGGGCACAGATACGCAGTATTTT.

V is TRBV7-6 and J is TRBJ2-5; 8 positions match TRBD2. The CDR3 has 17 amino acids. The germline gives CDR1 SGHVS, CDR2 FNYEAQ. The V and J ends lost 5 bases and 1 base, in that order; junction bases with no gene match: 12. CDR3 in amino acids: CASSDTLGLVLQETQYF. CDR3 in DNA: TGTGCCAGCAGCGACACCCTGGGACTAGTGCTCCAAGAGACCCAGTACTTC.

This chain uses TRBV15 with TRBJ2-1; possible D gene TRBD2, 6 bases. Germline V lookup: CDR1 LNHNV, CDR2 YYDKDF (reference sequence). Trimming took 1 base from V and 8 from J, leaving 15 bases between them. This CDR3 contains 15 residues. In DNA, the CDR3 is TGTGCCACCAGCAGAGGTCGTGGAGGAGGGCATGAGCAGTTCTTC. Its protein is CATSRGRGGGHEQFF. Supplemented by reference TRBV15 and TRBJ2-1, the full variable domain reads DAMVIQNPRYQVTQFGKPVTLSCSQTLNHNVMYWYQQKSSQAPKLLFHYYDKDFNNEADTPDNFQSRRPNTSFCFLDIRSPGLGDTAMYLCATSRGRGGGHEQFFGPGTRLTVL.